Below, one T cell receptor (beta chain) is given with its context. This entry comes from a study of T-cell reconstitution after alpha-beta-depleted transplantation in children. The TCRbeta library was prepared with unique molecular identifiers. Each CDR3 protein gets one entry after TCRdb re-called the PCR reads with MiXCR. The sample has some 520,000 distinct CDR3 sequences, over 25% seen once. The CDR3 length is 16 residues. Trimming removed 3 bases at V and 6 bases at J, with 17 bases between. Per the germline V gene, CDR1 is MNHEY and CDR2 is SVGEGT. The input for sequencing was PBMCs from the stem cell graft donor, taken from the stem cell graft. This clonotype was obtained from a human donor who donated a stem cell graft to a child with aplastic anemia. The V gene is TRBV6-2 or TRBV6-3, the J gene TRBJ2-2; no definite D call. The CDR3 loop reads CASSYINALEAGELFF. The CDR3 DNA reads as TGTGCCAGCAGTTATATCAACGCCCTCGAAGCCGGGGAGCTGTTTTTT.